The 9 T cell receptor beta chains reported below all come from one sample, sequenced in a study of blood T cells in healthy people across ages. The use of a sample-barcoded 5' primer and a J-beta primer mix characterized a second PCR of 7 to 11 cycles. TCRdb re-analysed the 5' RACE reads in MiXCR, keeping a single row per CDR3 protein. The sample has about 1.1 million distinct CDR3 sequences; 30% to 40% are singletons. Sequenced: blood. These receptors all come from a man aged 18 to 30 in good health.

The rearrangement links TRBV18 to TRBJ1-2; possibly TRBD1 for D (5 bases). The germline CDR1 and CDR2 sequences are KGHSH and LQKENI. The V end lost 0 bases, the J end lost 0 bases, and 20 bases lay between the germline ends. The length of the CDR3 is 19 residues. CDR3 DNA sequence: TGTGCCAGCTCACCACCGCCGGGTTACACAGGATTAGCTAACTATGGCTACACCTTC. Translated, it gives CASSPPPGYTGLANYGYTF.

The genes are TRBV9 and TRBJ2-1; 10 nucleotides line up with TRBD2. There are 17 residues in the CDR3. Per the germline V gene, CDR1 is SGDLS and CDR2 is YYNGEE. The V segment lost 2 bases and the J segment 4 bases; nucleotides outside the gene matches: 9. The CDR3 region is CASSVNSGGSPYNEQFF. The CDR3, as DNA: TGTGCCAGCAGCGTGAATAGCGGGGGGAGCCCTTACAATGAGCAGTTCTTC.

This clonotype was picked up one time. The chain couples TRBV10-3 to TRBJ2-1; D gene unclear. V was clipped by 10 bases and J by 7 bases, with 20 bases between them. The germline CDR1 and CDR2 sequences are ENHRY and SYGVKD. This CDR3 is built from 14 residues. The CDR3 loop is CATHPGPSVNEQFF. CDR3 sequence (DNA): TGTGCCACGCACCCGGGCCCTTCAGTGAATGAGCAGTTCTTC.

The chain has TRBV5-4 and TRBJ2-1; 11 bases align to TRBD2. Germline CDR1 reads SGHNT; CDR2 reads YYREEE (reference sequence). The V and J ends lost 5 bases and 7 bases, in that order; junction bases with no gene match: 8. There are 15 residues in the CDR3. The CDR3 loop reads CASSFGTSGRNEQFF. The CDR3 DNA is TGTGCCAGCAGTTTCGGGACTAGCGGAAGAAATGAGCAGTTCTTC.

The CDR3 nucleotides read TGTGCCAGCAGCTCAGGGGGCAACAATGAGCAGTTCTTC. Protein: CASSSGGNNEQFF. The chain links TRBV9 to TRBJ2-1; TRBD1 matches 8 bases. The CDR3 is 13 amino acids. CDR1 SGDLS and CDR2 YYNGEE come from the germline V gene. V was pared by 4 bases and J by 5 bases, with 2 bases of the junction left unmatched.

The chain couples TRBV2 to TRBJ2-3; no clear D gene. Germline lookup yields CDR1 SNHLY and CDR2 FYNNEI. V was shortened by 2 bases and J by 4 bases, with 4 bases between the two germline ends. CDR3 size: 12 residues. The CDR3 is CASSEPPDTQYF. DNA for the CDR3: TGTGCCAGCAGTGAACCTCCAGATACGCAGTATTTT.

The chain's CDR3 is CSGAWSLNNEQYF. CDR3 nucleotides: TGCAGTGGGGCCTGGAGCTTAAACAATGAGCAGTACTTC. The chain joins TRBV20-1 to TRBJ2-7; D unresolved. This CDR3 region has 13 residues. The V end was cut by 7 bases, the J end by 7 bases, with 20 bases between. Germline V gene sequence: CDR1 DFQATT, CDR2 SNEGSKA (reference sequence).

This clonotype was seen once. The J gene is TRBJ2-3, the V gene TRBV25-1; D call uncertain. Per the germline V gene, CDR1 is MGHDK and CDR2 is SYGVNS. V was trimmed by 4 bases and J by 6 bases, leaving 11 bases between them. The CDR3 runs 13 residues. Written as DNA, the CDR3 is TGTGCCAGCAGTGTCCTGGCCCGCGATACGCAGTATTTT. It encodes CASSVLARDTQYF.

The chain carries TRBV11-2 and TRBJ1-2; perhaps TRBD1 as D (6 bases). V dropped 4 bases and J dropped 7 bases, with 22 bases sitting between them. CDR3 length: 16 amino acids. CDR1 SGHAT and CDR2 FQNNGV come from the germline V gene. DNA of the CDR3: TGTGCCAGCAGCTCCGGACAGCCTCACGACCTGGGTGGCTACACCTTC. Encoded protein: CASSSGQPHDLGGYTF.